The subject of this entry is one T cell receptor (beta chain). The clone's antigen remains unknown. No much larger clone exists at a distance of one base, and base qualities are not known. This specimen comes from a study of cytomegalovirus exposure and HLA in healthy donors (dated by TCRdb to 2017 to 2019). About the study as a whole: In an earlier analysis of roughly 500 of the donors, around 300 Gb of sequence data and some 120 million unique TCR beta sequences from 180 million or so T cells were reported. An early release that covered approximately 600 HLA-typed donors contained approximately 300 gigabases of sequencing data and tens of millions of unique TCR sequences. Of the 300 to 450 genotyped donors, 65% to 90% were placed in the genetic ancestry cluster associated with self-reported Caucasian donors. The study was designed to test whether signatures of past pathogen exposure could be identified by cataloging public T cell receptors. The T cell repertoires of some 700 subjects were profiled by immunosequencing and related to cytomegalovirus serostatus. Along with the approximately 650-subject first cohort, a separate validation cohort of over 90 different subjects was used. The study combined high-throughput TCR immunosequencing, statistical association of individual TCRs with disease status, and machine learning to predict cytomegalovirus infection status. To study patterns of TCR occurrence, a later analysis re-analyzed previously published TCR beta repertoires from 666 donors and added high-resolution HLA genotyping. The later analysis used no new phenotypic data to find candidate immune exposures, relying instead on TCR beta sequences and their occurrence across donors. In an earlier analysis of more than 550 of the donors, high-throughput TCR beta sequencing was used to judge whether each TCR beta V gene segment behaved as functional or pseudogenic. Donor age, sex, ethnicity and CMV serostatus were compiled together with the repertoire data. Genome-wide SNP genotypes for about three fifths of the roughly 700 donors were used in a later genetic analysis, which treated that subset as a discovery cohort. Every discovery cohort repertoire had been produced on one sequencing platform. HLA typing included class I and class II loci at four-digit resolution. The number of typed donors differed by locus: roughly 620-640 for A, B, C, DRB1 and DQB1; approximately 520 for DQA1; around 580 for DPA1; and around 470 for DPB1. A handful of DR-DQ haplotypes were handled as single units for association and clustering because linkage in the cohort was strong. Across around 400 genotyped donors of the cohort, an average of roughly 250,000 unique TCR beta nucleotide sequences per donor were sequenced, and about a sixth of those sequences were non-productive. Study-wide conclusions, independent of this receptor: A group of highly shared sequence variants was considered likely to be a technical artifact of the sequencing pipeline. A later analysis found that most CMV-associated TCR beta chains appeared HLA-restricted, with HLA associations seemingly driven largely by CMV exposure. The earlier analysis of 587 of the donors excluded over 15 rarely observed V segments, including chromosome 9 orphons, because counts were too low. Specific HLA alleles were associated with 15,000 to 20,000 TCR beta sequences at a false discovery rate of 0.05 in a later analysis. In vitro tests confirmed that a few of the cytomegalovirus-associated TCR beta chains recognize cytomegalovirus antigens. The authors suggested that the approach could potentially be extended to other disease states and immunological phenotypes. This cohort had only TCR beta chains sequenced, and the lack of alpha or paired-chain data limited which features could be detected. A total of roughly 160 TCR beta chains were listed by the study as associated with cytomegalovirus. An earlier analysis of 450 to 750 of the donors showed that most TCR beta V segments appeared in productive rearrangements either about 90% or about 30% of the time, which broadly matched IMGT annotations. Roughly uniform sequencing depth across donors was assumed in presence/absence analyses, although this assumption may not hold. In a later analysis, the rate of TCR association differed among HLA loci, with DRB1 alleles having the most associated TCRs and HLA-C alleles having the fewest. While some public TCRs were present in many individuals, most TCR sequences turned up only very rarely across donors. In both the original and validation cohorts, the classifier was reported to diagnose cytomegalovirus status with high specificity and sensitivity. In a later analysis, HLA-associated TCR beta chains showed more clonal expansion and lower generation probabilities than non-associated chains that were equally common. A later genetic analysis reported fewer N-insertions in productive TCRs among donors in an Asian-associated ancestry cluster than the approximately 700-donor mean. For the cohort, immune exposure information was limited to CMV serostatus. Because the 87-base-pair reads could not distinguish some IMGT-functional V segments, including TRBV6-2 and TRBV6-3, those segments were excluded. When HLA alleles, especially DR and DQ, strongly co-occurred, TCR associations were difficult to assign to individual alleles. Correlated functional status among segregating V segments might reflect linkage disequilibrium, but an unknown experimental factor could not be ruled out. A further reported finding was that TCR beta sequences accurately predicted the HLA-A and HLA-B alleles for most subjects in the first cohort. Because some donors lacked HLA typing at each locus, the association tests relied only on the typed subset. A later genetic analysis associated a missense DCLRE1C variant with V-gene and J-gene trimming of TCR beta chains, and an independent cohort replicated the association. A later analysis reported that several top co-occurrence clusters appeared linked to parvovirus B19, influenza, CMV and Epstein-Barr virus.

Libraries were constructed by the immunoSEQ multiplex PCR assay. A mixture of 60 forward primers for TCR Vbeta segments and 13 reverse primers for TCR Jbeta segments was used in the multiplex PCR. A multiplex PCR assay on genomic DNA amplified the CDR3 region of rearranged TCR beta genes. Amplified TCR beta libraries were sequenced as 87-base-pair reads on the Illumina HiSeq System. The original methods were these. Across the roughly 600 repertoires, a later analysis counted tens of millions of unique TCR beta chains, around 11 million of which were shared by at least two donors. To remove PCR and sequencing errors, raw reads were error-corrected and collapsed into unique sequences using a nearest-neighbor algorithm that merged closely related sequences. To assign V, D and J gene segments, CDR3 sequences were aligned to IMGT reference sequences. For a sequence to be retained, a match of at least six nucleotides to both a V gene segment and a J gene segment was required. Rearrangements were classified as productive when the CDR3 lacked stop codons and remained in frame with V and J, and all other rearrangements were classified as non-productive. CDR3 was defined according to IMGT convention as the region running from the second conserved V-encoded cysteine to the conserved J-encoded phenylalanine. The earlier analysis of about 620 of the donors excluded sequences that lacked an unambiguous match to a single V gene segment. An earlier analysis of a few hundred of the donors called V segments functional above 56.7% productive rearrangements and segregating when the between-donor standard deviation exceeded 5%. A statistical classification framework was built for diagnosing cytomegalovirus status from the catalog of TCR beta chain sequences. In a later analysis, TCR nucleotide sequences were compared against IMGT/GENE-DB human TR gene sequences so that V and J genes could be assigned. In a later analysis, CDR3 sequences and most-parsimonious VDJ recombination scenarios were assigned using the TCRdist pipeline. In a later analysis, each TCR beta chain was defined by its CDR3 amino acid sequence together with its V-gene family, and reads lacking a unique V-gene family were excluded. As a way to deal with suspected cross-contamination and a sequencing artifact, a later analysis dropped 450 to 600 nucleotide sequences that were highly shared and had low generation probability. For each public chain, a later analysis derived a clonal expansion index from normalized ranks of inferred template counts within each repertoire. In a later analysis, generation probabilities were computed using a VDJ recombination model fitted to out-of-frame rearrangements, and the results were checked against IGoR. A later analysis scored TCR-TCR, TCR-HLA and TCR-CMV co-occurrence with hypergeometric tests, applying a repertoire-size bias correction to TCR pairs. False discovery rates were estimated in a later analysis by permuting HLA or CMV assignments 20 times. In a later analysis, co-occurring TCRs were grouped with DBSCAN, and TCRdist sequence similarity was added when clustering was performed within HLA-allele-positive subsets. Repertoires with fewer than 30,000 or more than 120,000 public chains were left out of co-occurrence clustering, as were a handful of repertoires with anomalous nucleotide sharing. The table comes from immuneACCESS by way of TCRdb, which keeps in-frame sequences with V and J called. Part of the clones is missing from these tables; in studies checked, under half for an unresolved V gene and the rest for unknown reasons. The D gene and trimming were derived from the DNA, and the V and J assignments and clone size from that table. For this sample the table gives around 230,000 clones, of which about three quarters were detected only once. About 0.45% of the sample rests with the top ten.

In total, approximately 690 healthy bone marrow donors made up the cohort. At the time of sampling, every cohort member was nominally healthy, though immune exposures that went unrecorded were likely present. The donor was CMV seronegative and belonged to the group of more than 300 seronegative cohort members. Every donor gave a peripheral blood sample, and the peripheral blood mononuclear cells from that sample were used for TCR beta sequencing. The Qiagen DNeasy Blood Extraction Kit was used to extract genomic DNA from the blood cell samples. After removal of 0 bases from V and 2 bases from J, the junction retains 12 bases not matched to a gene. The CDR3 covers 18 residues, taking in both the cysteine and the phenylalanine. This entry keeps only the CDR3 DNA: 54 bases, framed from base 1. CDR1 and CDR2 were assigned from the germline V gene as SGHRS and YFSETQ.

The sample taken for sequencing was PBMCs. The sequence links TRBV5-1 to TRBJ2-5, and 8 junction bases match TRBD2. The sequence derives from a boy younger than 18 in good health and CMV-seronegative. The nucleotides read TGCGCCAGCAGCTTGGTGTTTGCATTAGTAGCGGGGCAAGAGACCCAGTACTTC. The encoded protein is CASSLVFALVAGQETQYF.